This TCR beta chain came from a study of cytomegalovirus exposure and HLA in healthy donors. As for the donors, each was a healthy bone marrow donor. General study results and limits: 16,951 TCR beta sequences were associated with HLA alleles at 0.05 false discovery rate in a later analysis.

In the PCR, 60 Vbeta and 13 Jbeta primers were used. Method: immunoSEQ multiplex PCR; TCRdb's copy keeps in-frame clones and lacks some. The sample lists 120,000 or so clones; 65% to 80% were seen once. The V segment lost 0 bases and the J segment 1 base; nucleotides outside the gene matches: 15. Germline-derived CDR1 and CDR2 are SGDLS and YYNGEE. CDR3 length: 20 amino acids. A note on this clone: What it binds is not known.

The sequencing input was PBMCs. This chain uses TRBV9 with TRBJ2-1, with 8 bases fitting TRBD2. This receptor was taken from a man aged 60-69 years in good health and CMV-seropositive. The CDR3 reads CASSVVDLGVGGRSYNEQFF. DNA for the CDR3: TGTGCCAGCAGCGTAGTAGATCTTGGGGTGGGCGGGAGGTCCTACAATGAGCAGTTCTTC.